This record covers a single TCR beta chain. The specificity of this receptor is unknown. A far larger clone is only one base removed, so a read error is likely. The same CDR3 arises from other DNA sequences in this sample as well. The data belong to a study of shared clonotypes between healthy human individuals (TCRdb year 2020). About the full investigation: The cohort included a few men and a couple of women between 18 and 49 years of age. For each donor, CD4 naive and CD4 memory were each given three plates, CD8 naive was given two plates, and CD8 memory was given one plate. Each donor's leukapheresis produced roughly between about 0.85 and 10 billion PBMCs. The study deeply sequenced blood TCR repertoires of five healthy adults to estimate repertoire size and the extent of clonotype sharing between individuals. Different laboratories and diverse techniques were used to prepare libraries and sequence TCR repertoires, to increase sequencing depth and limit assay-specific biases. The investigation overall reported the following: Compared with non-shared clonotypes, clonotypes shared by all four sorted-subset donors had higher generation probabilities. Sampling was restricted to blood, and TCR repertoires in tissues likely differ from the TCR repertoires found in blood. The genetic and exposure-history diversity represented was limited by the small number of donors. Based on pairwise subsampling, the degree of clonotype sharing among donors was expected to be affected by sequencing depth. When a handful of donors were compared, the shared fraction of clonotypes was 5% to 6.5% for naive CD4, around 3.6% for naive CD8, 2.3% for memory CD4, and 0.4% for memory CD8. Naive subsets generally had larger estimated clonotype richness than memory subsets. Even with the large sequencing depth, rarefaction of the sorted-subset datasets indicated that sequencing was incomplete.

Using the deep immunoSEQ assay, multiplex PCR amplified TCR CDR3 regions from genomic DNA. Genomic DNA extracted from each cell subset was distributed evenly over all wells of several immunoSEQ 96-well plates, and each plate served as one replicate. For sorted subsets, each replicate PCR was loaded with 200 to 250 ng genomic DNA, equivalent to 25,000 to 35,000 T cell genomes. Purified libraries were measured with a Qubit 3.0 fluorometer, size-checked on a Bioanalyzer 2100, and measured again with the KAPA Library Quantification kit. Each immunoSEQ 96-well plate was sequenced on its own single-read 150-cycle Illumina NextSeq 550 flow cell. In the original analysis: Because the immunoSEQ output included only junctional sequences and no quality scores, the filtering could not be the same as the filtering used for full-length reads. To assign V/J genes and CDR3, sequences were annotated against IMGT germline references using PyIR, a Python wrapper for IgBLAST v1.9. Reads with weak V/J assignments (E-value above 1e-6), missing CDR3, stop codons, out-of-frame junctions, or ambiguous translated residues were removed. V3J clonotypes were defined as sequences sharing the same inferred V gene, J gene, and CDR3 amino acid sequence. Percentage overlap between repertoires was computed as shared unique clonotypes divided by the size of the smaller repertoire. Richness of each repertoire was evaluated using RTK rarefaction, the Chao1 estimator, and Recon v2.1 estimates of unobserved clonotypes. Generation probabilities were computed with OLGA for all TCRbeta clonotypes obtained by the gDNA method from a handful of donors. TCRdb's version of the immuneACCESS table is confined to in-frame rearrangements and falls short of the full clone set. An unresolved V gene accounts for under half of the shortfall where checked; the remainder is of unknown origin. From that table come the V and J calls and clone size; the DNA was used to work out D and trimming. Recorded for this sample are 1 million to 1.2 million clones; around three quarters of them occurred a single time. Roughly 0.82% of the sample lies in the top ten.

Donors were healthy HIV-negative adults with no recently reported acute infections or vaccinations. All donors were Caucasian adults living in Nashville, Tennessee, USA. CD4+ T cells were enriched by magnetic negative selection; naive cells were then positively selected on CD45RA, and the negative fraction formed the memory subset. Blood was collected by leukapheresis, and PBMCs were isolated by Ficoll-Histopaque density gradient centrifugation and then cryopreserved in liquid nitrogen vapor phase. Purity and quantity of every magnetically sorted T cell population were checked by analytical flow cytometry. From each sorted fraction, genomic DNA was isolated and quantified by UV absorbance on a Nanodrop 2000c. The receptor comes from a man aged 18 to 29 in good health. Some clones in this sample may be carry-over from other donors' samples. The sample consisted of memory CD4+ T cells from PBMCs. The intended sense of this specimen's cell subset or site label: CD45RA-negative fraction.

The CDR3 protein: CASSLSRDRPSLASYEQYF. The DNA reads as follows: TGCGCCAGCAGCTTGTCCCGGGACAGACCGTCCTTGGCCTCCTACGAGCAGTACTTC. This chain is built from TRBV5-1 and TRBJ2-7; the junction holds 7 bases that match TRBD1. The CDR3 spans 19 residues, from the cysteine through the phenylalanine. This entry keeps only the CDR3 DNA: 57 bases, framed from base 1. Trimming leaves V shorter by 1 base and J shorter by 0 bases, with the junction holding 16 bases beyond the gene matches. The germline V gene provides CDR1 SGHRS and CDR2 YFSETQ.